These 27 T cell receptor beta chains came from one sample sequenced in a study of cytomegalovirus exposure and HLA in healthy donors. Both 60 Vbeta primers and 13 Jbeta primers went into the PCR. Sequencing used immunoSEQ multiplex PCR; TCRdb keeps in-frame clones, though not all of them. The repertoire holds approximately 160,000 clones, with around 86% as singletons. Sequencing was done on a sample of PBMCs. These TCRs come from a human donor in good health.

DNA of the CDR3: TGCGCCAGCAGCTTGGGTTATGAGGATAATGAAAAACTGTTTTTT. Its translation: CASSLGYEDNEKLFF. The chain joins TRBV5-1 to TRBJ1-4; D not certain. This CDR3 is built from 15 residues. CDR1 and CDR2 from the germline V gene are SGHRS and YFSETQ. V shed 0 bases and J shed 4 bases, with 10 bases lying between them.

The genes are TRBV27 and TRBJ2-6; 11 bases align to TRBD1. Losses at the gene ends were 8 bases for V and 2 bases for J; bases not matched to a gene: 5. The CDR3 has 16 residues. In germline, CDR1 is MNHEY, CDR2 SMNVEV (reference sequence). The CDR3: CASGGQGVAGANVLTF. The CDR3 nucleotides are TGTGCCAGCGGGGGACAGGGGGTAGCTGGGGCCAACGTCCTGACTTTC.

This clone was detected once. The chain combines TRBV15 with TRBJ2-7; maybe TRBD1 (5 bases). The germline gives CDR1 LNHNV, CDR2 YYDKDF (reference sequence). CDR3 length: 15 amino acids. The V end lost 0 bases, the J end lost 5 bases, and 14 bases lay between the germline ends. The CDR3: CATSREEQGRNEQYF. CDR3 bases: TGTGCCACCAGCAGAGAGGAGCAGGGTCGGAACGAGCAGTACTTC. Full variable domain (remainder filled in from reference TRBV15 and TRBJ2-7): DAMVIQNPRYQVTQFGKPVTLSCSQTLNHNVMYWYQQKSSQAPKLLFHYYDKDFNNEADTPDNFQSRRPNTSFCFLDIRSPGLGDTAMYLCATSREEQGRNEQYFGPGTRLTVT.

The chain has TRBV9 and TRBJ2-7; TRBD1 aligns across 9 bases. Germline V gene sequence: CDR1 SGDLS, CDR2 YYNGEE. The V gene end was trimmed by 1 base and the J gene end by 5 bases; junction bases not matched to a gene: 13. The CDR3 consists of 17 residues. The CDR3 DNA is TGTGCCAGCAGCGTAAGTCTGGGACAGGGTAATATGGACGAGCAGTACTTC. Translated: CASSVSLGQGNMDEQYF.

The chain has TRBV7-3 and TRBJ2-2; maybe TRBD1 (6 bases). Germline lookup yields CDR1 SGHTA and CDR2 FQGTGA. The V end lost 5 bases, the J end lost 7 bases, and 11 bases lay between the germline ends. This CDR3 region has 13 residues. CDR3 region: CASSQGSSGELFF. Here the CDR3 DNA reads TGTGCCAGCAGCCAGGGGTCCAGCGGGGAGCTGTTTTTT.

This chain connects TRBV10-3 to TRBJ2-5; 11 bases map to TRBD2. This CDR3 has 14 amino acids. The junction had 5 bases not matched to a gene; V was cut back by 6 bases and J by 5 bases. Per the germline V gene, CDR1 is ENHRY and CDR2 is SYGVKD. The CDR3 loop reads CAISGSSGGETQYF. CDR3 sequence (DNA): TGTGCCATCAGCGGATCTAGCGGGGGGGAGACCCAGTACTTC.

CDR3 nucleotide sequence: TGTGCCAGCAGTCCCAGTGGGGGGATCTATGGCTACACCTTC. As protein: CASSPSGGIYGYTF. The rearrangement links TRBV28 to TRBJ1-2; perhaps TRBD1 as D (5 bases). Germline V gene lookup returns CDR1 MDHEN and CDR2 SYDVKM. This CDR3 has 14 residues. With 5 bases removed from V and 4 bases from J, the gap between germline ends came to 14 bases.

V is TRBV7-2 and J is TRBJ2-5; no clear D. TRBJ2-7 explains the end of the DNA better; the J call may be wrong. Germline values: CDR1 SGHTA, CDR2 FQGNSA. This CDR3 comprises 11 residues. CDR3 in amino acids: CASSLVSEQYF. In DNA, the CDR3 is TGTGCCAGCAGCTTAGTTTCCGAGCAGTACTTC.

The rearrangement uses TRBV7-9 and TRBJ2-1; no clear D gene. This CDR3 has 11 residues. Germline V gene sequence: CDR1 SEHNR, CDR2 FQNEAQ (reference sequence). Trimming removed 5 bases at V and 6 bases at J, with 5 bases between. The chain's CDR3 is CASSPFNEQFF. In DNA, the CDR3 is TGTGCCAGCAGCCCCTTCAATGAGCAGTTCTTC.

This clone showed up just a few times. This chain joins TRBV6-4 and TRBJ2-3, with TRBD2 identical over 10 bases. This CDR3 region has 14 residues. CDR1 is MRHNA, CDR2 SNTAGT, per germline. Trimming removed 3 bases from V and 4 bases from J; junction bases left unmatched: 1. CDR3 in DNA: TGTGCCAGCAGTGAAAGCGGGGGGGCAGATACGCAGTATTTT. It yields the protein CASSESGGADTQYF.

The CDR3 DNA sequence: TGCGCCAGCAGCCAAGATTCAGGGAGGCACCACTCTGGAAACACCATATATTTT. Its protein is CASSQDSGRHHSGNTIYF. The rearrangement links TRBV4-3 to TRBJ1-3, with D tentatively TRBD1 (5 bases). CDR1 and CDR2 (germline): LGHNA, YSLEER. V gave up 0 bases and J gave up 0 bases, with 15 bases separating them. The CDR3 runs 18 residues.

The chain links TRBV7-2 to TRBJ2-7, with 8 nucleotides matching TRBD1. CDR1 and CDR2 from the germline V gene are SGHTA and FQGNSA. CDR3 size: 13 residues. J was trimmed by 6 bases and V by 4 bases; bases with no gene match: 5. This chain's CDR3 is CASSYDRGGEQYF. DNA for the CDR3: TGTGCCAGCAGCTACGACAGGGGAGGCGAGCAGTACTTC.

The chain recombines TRBV15 with TRBJ2-1, with D possibly being TRBD2 (6 bases). The V and J ends lost 3 bases and 4 bases respectively, with 16 bases between them. The CDR3 covers 16 residues. The germline gives CDR1 LNHNV, CDR2 YYDKDF (reference sequence). The CDR3 coding sequence is TGTGCCACCAGCAGGCTTCCGGGCGGGATATACAATGAGCAGTTCTTC. Translated, it gives CATSRLPGGIYNEQFF.

Remarks on this clone: Different DNA sequences within this sample yield the same CDR3. The rearrangement uses TRBV9 and TRBJ2-3; D might be TRBD2 (7 bases). The CDR3 has 16 residues. Germline assignment: CDR1 SGDLS and CDR2 YYNGEE. V lost 0 bases and J 0 bases, leaving 11 bases between the germline ends. The CDR3 coding sequence is TGTGCCAGCAGCGTAGGGGCGGGGGCTAGCACAGATACGCAGTATTTT. It codes for CASSVGAGASTDTQYF.

This clone was recorded only once. CDR3 bases: TGTGCCAGCAGCTTAAGTGGCCCTGCCTACGAGCAGTACTTC. Amino acid sequence: CASSLSGPAYEQYF. The V gene is TRBV7-9, the J gene TRBJ2-7; D unresolved. V was trimmed by 2 bases and J by 2 bases, leaving 10 bases between them. This CDR3 spans 14 amino acids. CDR1 is SEHNR and CDR2 is FQNEAQ in the germline V gene (reference sequence).

The chain combines TRBV10-1 with TRBJ2-2; D gene unclear. This CDR3 is built from 13 residues. V was pared by 6 bases and J by 1 base, with 6 bases between. Germline V lookup: CDR1 WNHNN, CDR2 SYGVQD (reference sequence). The CDR3 sequence: CASRPKNTGELFF. DNA for the CDR3: TGCGCCAGCAGACCTAAGAACACCGGGGAGCTGTTTTTT.

This chain connects TRBV2 to TRBJ1-5; TRBD1 is a possible D gene (5 bases). Germline-derived CDR1 and CDR2 are SNHLY and FYNNEI. The CDR3 is made up of 13 amino acids. The V and J ends lost 7 bases and 4 bases respectively, with 11 bases between them. CDR3 in DNA: TGTGCCAGCATCGGGGGGAGGAATCAGCCCCAGCATTTT. As protein: CASIGGRNQPQHF.

This chain joins TRBV5-1 and TRBJ2-5, with 12 bases matching TRBD1. From germline, CDR1 is SGHRS and CDR2 YFSETQ. The CDR3 extends over 15 amino acids. Germline trimming cut 3 bases from V and 3 bases from J; bases unmatched to any gene: 3. CDR3 in amino acids: CASSWDRGREETQYF. In DNA form, the CDR3 reads TGCGCCAGCAGCTGGGACAGGGGGCGCGAAGAGACCCAGTACTTC.

The J gene is TRBJ1-1, the V gene TRBV27; D perhaps matches TRBD1 (6 bases). Trimming took off 5 bases at V and 3 bases at J, with 19 bases between the two ends. The CDR3 totals 16 residues. Germline-derived CDR1 and CDR2 are MNHEY and SMNVEV (reference sequence). In DNA form, the CDR3 reads TGTGCCAGCAGTCTCGGGACACCTGATGGGTACACTGAAGCTTTCTTT. This translates into CASSLGTPDGYTEAFF.

The CDR3 sequence: CASSPQDRRTQETQYF. The CDR3 DNA reads as TGTGCCAGCAGTCCCCAGGACAGGCGGACCCAAGAGACCCAGTACTTC. The chain uses TRBV27 and TRBJ2-5; 7 bases agree with TRBD1. The junction had 10 bases not matched to a gene; V was cut back by 5 bases and J by 1 base. CDR3 length: 16 amino acids. CDR1 is MNHEY, CDR2 SMNVEV, per germline (reference sequence).

The DNA for the CDR3 is TGTGCCAGCAGCTTTGGGACAAGAGCTTTCTTT. The encoded protein is CASSFGTRAFF. The rearrangement links TRBV7-9 to TRBJ1-1, with D maybe TRBD1 (6 bases). The CDR3 length is 11 residues. Germline CDR1 is SEHNR and CDR2 is FQNEAQ (reference sequence). V was trimmed by 3 bases and J by 10 bases, leaving 9 bases between them. Complete variable domain (other parts from reference TRBV7-9 and TRBJ1-1): DTGVSQNPRHKITKRGQNVTFRCDPISEHNRLYWYRQTLGQGPEFLTYFQNEAQLEKSRLLSDRFSAERPKGSFSTLEIQRTEQGDSAMYLCASSFGTRAFFGQGTRLTVV.

V and J are TRBV7-3 and TRBJ2-1; possible D gene TRBD1, 6 bases. The V end was cut by 4 bases, the J end by 4 bases, with 8 bases between. This CDR3 has 13 amino acids. Germline-derived CDR1 and CDR2 are SGHTA and FQGTGA. CDR3 residues: CASSSGQYNEQFF. For the CDR3, the DNA is TGTGCCAGCAGCTCGGGACAATACAATGAGCAGTTCTTC.

This chain links TRBV11-2 with TRBJ1-1; TRBD1 matches at 7 bases. The CDR3 has 16 amino acids. From germline, CDR1 is SGHAT and CDR2 FQNNGV. V shed 4 bases, J shed 4 bases, and the junction held 12 bases outside the gene matches. CDR3 sequence (DNA): TGTGCCAGCAGCTCCAACAGGGGTCTATCCACCACTGAAGCTTTCTTT. Its translation: CASSSNRGLSTTEAFF.

CDR3: CASRSDSGFNEQYF. The CDR3 nucleotides are TGTGCCAGCAGGAGTGATTCAGGGTTCAACGAGCAGTACTTC. V gene TRBV11-3 combines with J gene TRBJ2-5, with D possibly matching TRBD1 (5 bases). The J call could be wrong; TRBJ2-7 is a better fit for the DNA end. The CDR3 runs to 14 residues. Germline assignment: CDR1 SGHNT and CDR2 YENEEA.

This clone showed up just a few times. V and J are TRBV6-4 and TRBJ1-2, with D possibly being TRBD1 (6 bases). Germline V gene data show CDR1 as MRHNA and CDR2 as SNTAGT. The germline V and J ends were trimmed by 0 bases and 6 bases, with 8 bases remaining between them. The CDR3 runs to 13 residues. Here the CDR3 reads CASSDSEGDGYTF. DNA for the CDR3: TGTGCCAGCAGTGACTCAGAGGGGGATGGCTACACCTTC.

The chain links TRBV6-6 to TRBJ1-2; possibly TRBD1 for D (6 bases). Deletions cut 5 bases from V and 8 bases from J, with 15 bases between. The CDR3 is 13 amino acids. The germline V gene has CDR1 MNHNY and CDR2 SVGAGI (reference sequence). CDR3 region: CASSPGGARGYTF. The CDR3 nucleotides are TGTGCCAGCAGTCCCGGGGGGGCTAGAGGCTACACCTTC.

This clone has only a few counts. As DNA, the CDR3 is TGTGCCAGCATGAGGGACAGGGACACTGAAGCTTTCTTT. Protein: CASMRDRDTEAFF. The chain has TRBV2 and TRBJ1-1; 9 bases are a match to TRBD1. This CDR3 spans 13 amino acids. V lost 7 bases and J lost 3; bases outside the gene matches: 3. CDR1 is SNHLY and CDR2 is FYNNEI in the germline V gene. The full variable domain, in which reference TRBV2 and TRBJ1-1 provide the parts outside the CDR3, is EPEVTQTPSHQVTQMGQEVILRCVPISNHLYFYWYRQILGQKVEFLVSFYNNEISEKSEIFDDQFSVERPDGSNFTLKIRSTKLEDSAMYFCASMRDRDTEAFFGQGTRLTVV.